These T cell receptor beta chains were read from a single sample in a study of shared clonotypes between healthy human individuals. Sequencing was performed with immunoSEQ multiplex PCR; in TCRdb, only in-frame clones are kept and a portion is missing. This sample has over 2 million clones; around 96% occur once, and the top ten carry 0.85% to 1.3%. Input material: naive CD8+ T cells sorted from blood. These receptors all come from a man between 18 and 29 years old in good health. The conserved cysteine and the conserved F or W are not part of the CDR3 here. A D gene is named only where the DNA matches it firmly.

V gene: TRBV4-1; D gene: TRBD1; CDR3 protein: ASSQEGQGVQPQH
V gene: TRBV27; D gene: -; CDR3 protein: TTGTPRGEQY
V gene: TRBV7-2; D gene: TRBD2; CDR3 protein: ASSLGGTSGRSVRDEQY
V gene: TRBV19; D gene: -; CDR3 protein: ASKVGEGNQPQH
V gene: TRBV9; D gene: TRBD2; CDR3 protein: ASSEGGGAYEQY
V gene: TRBV5-1; D gene: -; CDR3 protein: ASSLDGSTYEQY
V gene: TRBV28; D gene: -; CDR3 protein: ASRSNGQNTEAF
V gene: TRBV7-6; D gene: -; CDR3 protein: ASSLGTENTEAF
V gene: TRBV2; D gene: -; CDR3 protein: ASSEAYQGLGYT
V gene: TRBV10-2; D gene: -; CDR3 protein: ASSDGWYEQY
V gene: TRBV4-1; D gene: -; CDR3 protein: ASSQNFPRAEAF
V gene: TRBV4-1; D gene: -; CDR3 protein: ASSQDRGPETQY
V gene: TRBV28; D gene: TRBD1; CDR3 protein: ASSIDRVGT
V gene: TRBV14; D gene: -; CDR3 protein: ASSQDGSGYEQY